The source of this T cell receptor beta chain is a study of T cells in Graves' hyperthyroidism and ophthalmopathy. About the research overall: Peripheral blood was collected at initial diagnosis, before any treatment. Broader study findings: For ophthalmopathy, model prediction preceded onset by a median about 6.4 months. Expanded thyroid clonotypes (above 0.001) were mostly also found in blood.

Amplified TCR beta CDR3 regions came from RNA transcripts. The study used the HTBI primer set for a first-round RT-PCR of the TCR CDR3. Each CDR3 protein gets one entry after TCRdb re-called the multiplex PCR reads with MiXCR. The sample shows some 800,000 distinct CDR3 sequences, roughly 40% of them seen only once. This clonotype was counted between two and nine times. Its antigen is currently unknown. Orbital computed tomography, thyroid ultrasound, serum thyroxine and TRAb, and clinical symptoms together informed the diagnoses. Germline CDR1 and CDR2: ENHRY and SYGVKD. V was shortened by 10 bases and J by 4 bases, with 14 bases between the two germline ends. The length of the CDR3 is 12 residues.

The rearrangement joins TRBV10-3 to TRBJ2-7; D gene unclear. This TCR was sampled from a man aged 18 to 29 with Graves' hyperthyroidism. The sequencing input was blood. The DNA of the CDR3 is TGTGCCAGCAGAGGATCGTGGTACGAGCAGTACTTC. Protein product: CASRGSWYEQYF.